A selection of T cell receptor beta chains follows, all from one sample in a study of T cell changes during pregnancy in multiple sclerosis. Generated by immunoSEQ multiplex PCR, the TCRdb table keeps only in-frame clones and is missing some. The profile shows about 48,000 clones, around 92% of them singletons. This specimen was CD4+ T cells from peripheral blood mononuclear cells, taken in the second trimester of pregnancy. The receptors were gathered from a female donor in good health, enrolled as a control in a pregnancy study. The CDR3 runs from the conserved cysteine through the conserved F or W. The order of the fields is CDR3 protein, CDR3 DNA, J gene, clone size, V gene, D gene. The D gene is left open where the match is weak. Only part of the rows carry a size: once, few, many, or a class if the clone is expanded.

CDR3aa: CASSSGQVSYNEQFF; CDR3nt: TGTGCCAGCAGTTCAGGACAGGTTTCTTACAATGAGCAGTTCTTC; j_gene: TRBJ2-1; abundance: .; v_gene: TRBV28; d_gene: TRBD1
CDR3aa: CASPPPSRLDTGELFF; CDR3nt: TGTGCCAGCCCACCTCCATCCCGACTGGACACCGGGGAGCTGTTTTTT; j_gene: TRBJ2-2; abundance: .; v_gene: TRBV7-9; d_gene: .
CDR3aa: CASSSPTTGYGHEQYF; CDR3nt: TGTGCCAGCAGCTCACCCACCACAGGGTACGGCCACGAGCAGTACTTC; j_gene: TRBJ2-7; abundance: .; v_gene: TRBV5-8; d_gene: .
CDR3aa: CASSITGSNTEAFF; CDR3nt: TGCGCCAGCAGCATCACAGGAAGTAACACTGAAGCTTTCTTT; j_gene: TRBJ1-1; abundance: .; v_gene: TRBV5-1; d_gene: .
CDR3aa: CASSLRTDEKLFF; CDR3nt: TGTGCCAGCAGCCTAAGAACAGATGAAAAACTGTTTTTT; j_gene: TRBJ1-4; abundance: .; v_gene: TRBV7-6; d_gene: .
CDR3aa: CASSKTSGNLQNTQYF; CDR3nt: TGTGCCAGCAGCAAGACTAGCGGGAACTTACAAAATACGCAGTATTTT; j_gene: TRBJ2-3; abundance: once; v_gene: TRBV28; d_gene: TRBD2
CDR3aa: CATRRAGGAYEQYF; CDR3nt: TGTGCCACCCGGAGAGCGGGGGGGGCCTACGAGCAGTACTTC; j_gene: TRBJ2-7; abundance: .; v_gene: TRBV28; d_gene: TRBD2
CDR3aa: CASSPLVLAGTGDTQYF; CDR3nt: TGTGCCAGCTCACCCCTGGTACTAGCGGGTACTGGGGATACGCAGTATTTT; j_gene: TRBJ2-3; abundance: once; v_gene: TRBV18; d_gene: TRBD2
CDR3aa: CASRRTGGMNEQFF; CDR3nt: TGTGCCAGCAGGCGGACAGGGGGAATGAATGAGCAGTTCTTC; j_gene: TRBJ2-1; abundance: .; v_gene: TRBV6-5; d_gene: TRBD1
CDR3aa: CASSLVPGTDQPQHF; CDR3nt: TGTGCCAGCAGCTTGGTACCAGGTACCGATCAGCCCCAGCATTTT; j_gene: TRBJ1-5; abundance: .; v_gene: TRBV5-5; d_gene: .